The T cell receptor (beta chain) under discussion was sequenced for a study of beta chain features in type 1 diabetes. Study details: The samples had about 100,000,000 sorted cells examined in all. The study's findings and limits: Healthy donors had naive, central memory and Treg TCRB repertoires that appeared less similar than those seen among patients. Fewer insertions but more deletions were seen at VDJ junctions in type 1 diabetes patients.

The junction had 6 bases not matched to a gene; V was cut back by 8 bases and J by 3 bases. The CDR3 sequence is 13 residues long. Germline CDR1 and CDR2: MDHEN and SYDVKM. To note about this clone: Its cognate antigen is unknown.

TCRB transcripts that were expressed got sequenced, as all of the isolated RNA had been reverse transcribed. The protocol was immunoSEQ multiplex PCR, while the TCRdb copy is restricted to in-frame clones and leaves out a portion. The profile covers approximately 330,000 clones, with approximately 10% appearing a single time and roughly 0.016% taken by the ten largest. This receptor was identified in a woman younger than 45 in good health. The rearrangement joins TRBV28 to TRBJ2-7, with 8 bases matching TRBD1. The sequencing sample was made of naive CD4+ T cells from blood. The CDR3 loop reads CASGDRGGYEQYF. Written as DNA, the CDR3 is TGTGCCAGCGGTGACAGGGGTGGCTACGAGCAGTACTTC.